Following are 7 T cell receptor beta chains from one sample sequenced in a study of T cells in localized non-small cell lung cancer. Only in-frame clones appear in the TCRdb table, and some are missing; sequencing was by immunoSEQ multiplex PCR. The data hold tens of thousands of clones, with approximately 87% observed a single time. This material consisted of peripheral blood, taken before any cancer treatment. The receptors were sampled from a woman aged 40-69 years with stage I lung adenocarcinoma.

V is TRBV12-5 and J is TRBJ2-1, with a possible D match to TRBD1 (6 bases). CDR1 and CDR2 (germline): LGHNT, FRNRAP. The V and J ends lost 9 bases and 4 bases respectively, with 13 bases between them. This CDR3 has 13 residues. CDR3 DNA sequence: TGTGCTAGCCGGACAGAAAGTTACAATGAGCAGTTCTTC. It is translated as CASRTESYNEQFF.

This chain joins TRBV28 and TRBJ1-1; a weak D match, TRBD1 (6 bases). The CDR3 totals 13 residues. CDR1 and CDR2 from the germline V gene are MDHEN and SYDVKM. The V end lost 6 bases, the J end lost 4 bases, and 12 bases lay between the germline ends. The CDR3 nucleotides are TGTGCCAGCAGCCTGGGGGGCTCCACTGAAGCTTTCTTT. Protein sequence: CASSLGGSTEAFF.

This clone appeared a few times. The chain employs TRBV14 and TRBJ1-2; D remains unclear. The CDR3 is made up of 16 amino acids. The V gene lost 4 bases and the J gene lost 4 bases, with 19 bases spanning the gap. Germline V gene lookup returns CDR1 SGHDN and CDR2 FVKESK. CDR3 loop: CASSPHIDEAVYGYTF. The CDR3 DNA follows: TGTGCCAGCAGCCCGCACATCGACGAAGCAGTCTATGGCTACACCTTC. Looking up the rest from reference TRBV14 and TRBJ1-2 gives the full variable domain: EAGVTQFPSHSVIEKGQTVTLRCDPISGHDNLYWYRRVMGKEIKFLLHFVKESKQDESGMPNNRFLAERTGGTYSTLKVQPAELEDSGVYFCASSPHIDEAVYGYTFGSGTRLTVV.

The chain carries TRBV5-1 and TRBJ2-5; TRBD1 might be the D (8 bases). In germline, CDR1 is SGHRS, CDR2 YFSETQ. Trimming took off 4 bases at V and 4 bases at J, with 11 bases between the two ends. The CDR3 length is 13 residues. The CDR3 loop is CASSTGGAETQYF. The CDR3 DNA follows: TGCGCCAGCAGCACAGGGGGGGCAGAGACCCAGTACTTC.

The chain employs TRBV2 and TRBJ1-1; possible D gene TRBD1, 6 bases. CDR1 and CDR2 from the germline V gene are SNHLY and FYNNEI. The V and J ends lost 4 bases and 3 bases respectively, with 12 bases between them. The CDR3 is made up of 14 amino acids. CDR3 protein: CASSAEGVYTEAFF. CDR3 coding DNA: TGTGCCAGCAGTGCTGAGGGGGTTTACACTGAAGCTTTCTTT.

The genes are TRBV19 and TRBJ1-1; tentatively, D is TRBD1 (5 bases). The germline CDR1 and CDR2 sequences are LNHDA and SQIVND (reference sequence). The CDR3 sequence is 14 residues long. V gave up 3 bases and J gave up 1 base, with 9 bases separating them. CDR3 sequence: CASSIRGGNTEAFF. The CDR3 coding sequence is TGTGCCAGTAGTATCCGGGGCGGGAACACTGAAGCTTTCTTT.

This clone was seen only a few times. The chain carries TRBV7-2 and TRBJ2-7, with TRBD2 identical over 7 bases. Trimming removed 4 bases from V and 3 bases from J; junction bases left unmatched: 3. CDR3 length equals 13 residues. CDR1 and CDR2 (germline): SGHTA, FQGNSA. CDR3 region: CASSSSGVYEQYF. CDR3 sequence (DNA): TGTGCCAGCAGCTCTAGCGGTGTCTACGAGCAGTACTTC.